Below, 9 T cell receptor beta chains from the same sample are listed, as sequenced in a study of a mutant IDH1 vaccine in newly diagnosed glioma. The time point was: week 11, during vaccination. Mutant IDH1 20-mer peptide, at 300 ug, made up each vaccine dose, with topical imiquimod. Method: immunoSEQ multiplex PCR; TCRdb's copy keeps in-frame clones and lacks some. This repertoire shows 110,000 or so clones, 85% to 90% found once; its top ten account for roughly 0.55%. Antigens of these TCRs are unknown. The specimen was PBMCs, collected from a glioma patient whose treatment included an IDH1 peptide vaccine. The receptors derive from a woman in her 50s with glioma.

The V gene is TRBV18, the J gene TRBJ1-3; 7 positions match TRBD1. This CDR3 has 16 amino acids. The junction had 8 bases not matched to a gene; V was cut back by 3 bases and J by 3 bases. Germline-derived CDR1 and CDR2 are KGHSH and LQKENI. The CDR3: CASSPLTGVSGNTIYF. CDR3 nucleotides: TGTGCCAGCTCACCCCTCACAGGGGTGAGTGGAAACACCATATATTTT.

This clone was recorded once. The rearrangement joins TRBV9 to TRBJ2-5, with 16 bases identical to TRBD2. CDR1 and CDR2 from the germline V gene are SGDLS and YYNGEE. Trimming removed 4 bases from V and 5 bases from J; junction bases left unmatched: 8. The CDR3 is 17 amino acids. The CDR3 is CASSPGLAGGIRETQYF. The CDR3 DNA reads as TGTGCCAGCAGCCCGGGACTAGCGGGAGGGATCCGGGAGACCCAGTACTTC.

This chain links TRBV28 with TRBJ2-3; tentative D call: TRBD1 (6 bases). The germline CDR1 and CDR2 sequences are MDHEN and SYDVKM. This CDR3 is 20 amino acids long. The CDR3 here is CAMRVGQTRDTQWGTDTQYF. As DNA, the CDR3 is TGTGCAATGAGGGTCGGGCAAACCCGGGACACCCAGTGGGGAACAGATACGCAGTATTTT.

The chain is built from TRBV7-9 and TRBJ2-3; 12 bases agree with TRBD2. The CDR3 has 15 residues. Losses at the gene ends were 5 bases for V and 6 bases for J; bases not matched to a gene: 6. Germline V gene sequence: CDR1 SEHNR, CDR2 FQNEAQ (reference sequence). The CDR3 loop reads CASSPGLAGLDTQYF. The CDR3 DNA sequence: TGTGCCAGCAGCCCTGGACTAGCGGGACTGGATACGCAGTATTTT.

The chain joins TRBV6-1 to TRBJ2-3; D call uncertain. V lost 6 bases to trimming and J lost 1 base, with 14 bases between them. This CDR3 is 15 amino acids long. Germline V CDR1 and CDR2: MNHNS, SASEGT. CDR3 coding DNA: TGTGCCAGCAGAATCCACGGGCCTGGCACAGATACGCAGTATTTT. It yields the protein CASRIHGPGTDTQYF.

The CDR3 sequence is CASHRPGDGMGTDTQYF. In nucleotides, the CDR3 is TGCGCCAGCCACAGACCAGGGGATGGTATGGGCACAGATACGCAGTATTTT. The rearrangement uses TRBV5-1 and TRBJ2-3; D is possibly TRBD1 (6 bases). The CDR3 is made up of 17 amino acids. Trimming removed 7 bases at V and 1 base at J, with 22 bases between. The germline CDR1 and CDR2 sequences are SGHRS and YFSETQ.

This clone was recorded a few times. The genes are TRBV29-1 and TRBJ2-5; no clear D gene. Germline assignment: CDR1 SQVTM and CDR2 ANQGSEA. V was cut by 2 bases and J by 5 bases, with 15 bases left in between. This CDR3 region has 14 residues. CDR3 region: CSVEQVLYQETQYF. The CDR3 DNA reads as TGCAGCGTTGAACAGGTGTTATATCAGGAGACCCAGTACTTC.

This clone has a handful of counts. The V call is TRBV29-1, the J call TRBJ1-4; D is possibly TRBD1 (6 bases). Germline assignment: CDR1 SQVTM and CDR2 ANQGSEA. The CDR3 sequence is 14 residues long. The germline V and J ends were trimmed by 7 bases and 7 bases, with 19 bases remaining between them. CDR3 nucleotide sequence: TGCAGCGCTATCCAGGGGATGGGTAGTGAAAAACTGTTTTTT. Translation: CSAIQGMGSEKLFF. Looking up the rest from reference TRBV29-1 and TRBJ1-4 gives the full variable domain: SAVISQKPSRDICQRGTSLTIQCQVDSQVTMMFWYRQQPGQSLTLIATANQGSEATYESGFVIDKFPISRPNLTFSTLTVSNMSPEDSSIYLCSAIQGMGSEKLFFGSGTQLSVL.

CDR3 in DNA: TGTGCCAGCAGCCACAGGGGGCGGGCTGAAAAACTGTTTTTT. Amino acid sequence: CASSHRGRAEKLFF. This chain joins TRBV6-5 and TRBJ1-4; 9 bases are shared with TRBD1. CDR3 length equals 14 residues. Germline CDR1 reads MNHEY; CDR2 reads SVGAGI. Germline trimming cut 6 bases from V and 7 bases from J; bases unmatched to any gene: 6.